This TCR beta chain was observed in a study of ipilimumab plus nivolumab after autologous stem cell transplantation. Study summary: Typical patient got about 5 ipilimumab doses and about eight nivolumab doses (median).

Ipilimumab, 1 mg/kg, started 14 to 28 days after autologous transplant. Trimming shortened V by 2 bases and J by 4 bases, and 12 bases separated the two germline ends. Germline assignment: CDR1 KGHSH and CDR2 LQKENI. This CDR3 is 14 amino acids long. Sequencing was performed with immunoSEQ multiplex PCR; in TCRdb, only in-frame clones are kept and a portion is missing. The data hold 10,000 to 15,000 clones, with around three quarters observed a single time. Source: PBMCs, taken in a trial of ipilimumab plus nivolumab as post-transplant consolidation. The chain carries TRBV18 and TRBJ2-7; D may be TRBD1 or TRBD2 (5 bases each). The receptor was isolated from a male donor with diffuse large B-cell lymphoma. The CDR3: CASSPGTQRYEQYF. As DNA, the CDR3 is TGTGCCAGCTCACCAGGGACCCAAAGGTACGAGCAGTACTTC.